This TCR beta chain was captured by sequencing in a study of blood T cell repertoires in COVID-19. The wider study: Samples came from the United States, Italy and Spain, spanning acute and convalescent COVID-19. From T cells, B-cell-depleted T cells, or PBMCs came the material, which was cDNA or gDNA.

In the authors' methods: For nucleated cells, counts were estimated from reference gene primer amplification. TCRdb keeps only in-frame clones here, not all; method: immunoSEQ multiplex PCR. That table furnishes V, J and clone size, whereas the DNA furnished D and trimming. The sample lists 110,000 to 150,000 clones, about 76% occurring once. Germline CDR1 reads WSHSY; CDR2 reads SAAADI. The CDR3 extends over 13 amino acids. Comment on this clone: One end of the junction does not line up with germline, which may come from a read error.

The clonotype was recovered from a man older than 75 with acute or convalescent COVID-19. Sequencing was done on a sample of peripheral blood. This chain links TRBV10-2 with TRBJ2-1; 9 positions agree with TRBD1. CDR3: CTSSGQGIGEQFF. The DNA of the CDR3 is TGCACCAGCAGCGGACAGGGGATCGGTGAGCAGTTCTTC.